These 2 T cell receptor beta chains originate from one sample sequenced in a study of cytomegalovirus exposure and HLA in healthy donors. Researchers ran the PCR with 60 Vbeta and 13 Jbeta primers. Sequencing used immunoSEQ multiplex PCR; TCRdb keeps in-frame clones, though not all of them. The table has roughly 90,000 clones, over 70% seen once. Material: PBMCs. Receptors originate from a man aged 30-40 years in good health and CMV-seropositive.

This clone was counted a few times. The chain carries TRBV4-1 and TRBJ2-7; D possibly corresponds to TRBD2 (6 bases). Trimming took off 3 bases at V and 7 bases at J, with 19 bases between the two ends. Germline lookup yields CDR1 MGHRA and CDR2 YSYEKL. The CDR3 length is 15 residues. CDR3 residues: CASSQQTSTRWEQYF. The DNA of the CDR3 is TGCGCCAGCAGCCAGCAAACTAGCACCCGCTGGGAGCAGTACTTC.

The chain combines TRBV10-1 with TRBJ1-2; D is perhaps TRBD1 (5 bases). Trimming stripped 4 bases from V and 14 bases from J, with 14 bases between. Germline loops: CDR1 WNHNN, CDR2 SYGVQD (reference sequence). CDR3 length: 11 amino acids. The CDR3 is CASSGTRVKTF. CDR3 DNA sequence: TGCGCCAGCAGTGGAACCAGGGTAAAGACCTTC.